This paragraph reports one T cell receptor beta chain. The antigen is not known. This same CDR3 is encoded by further DNA sequences in the sample. One heparinised blood draw averaging roughly 100 mL was given by each donor. Reverse transcribing all isolated RNA meant expressed TCRB transcripts were sequenced. The method was immunoSEQ multiplex PCR; TCRdb's version includes in-frame clones alone and lacks a portion of them. The table has a few hundred thousand clones, more than 9.5% seen once. This sample stems from a study of beta chain features in type 1 diabetes. This CDR3 contains 16 residues. Germline CDR1 is SGHTA and CDR2 is FQGNSA. Trimming removed 0 bases from V and 1 base from J; junction bases left unmatched: 3. Study-wide results and caveats: A pattern of fewer insertions and more deletions at VDJ junctions was seen in type 1 diabetes patients.

The sequence was obtained from a young woman in good health. Source material: naive CD4+ T cells from blood. The chain is built from TRBV7-2 and TRBJ2-7, with 10 bases identical to TRBD1. CDR3: CASSLARGQGSYEQYF. The CDR3, as DNA: TGTGCCAGCAGCTTAGCTAGGGGACAGGGGTCCTACGAGCAGTACTTC.